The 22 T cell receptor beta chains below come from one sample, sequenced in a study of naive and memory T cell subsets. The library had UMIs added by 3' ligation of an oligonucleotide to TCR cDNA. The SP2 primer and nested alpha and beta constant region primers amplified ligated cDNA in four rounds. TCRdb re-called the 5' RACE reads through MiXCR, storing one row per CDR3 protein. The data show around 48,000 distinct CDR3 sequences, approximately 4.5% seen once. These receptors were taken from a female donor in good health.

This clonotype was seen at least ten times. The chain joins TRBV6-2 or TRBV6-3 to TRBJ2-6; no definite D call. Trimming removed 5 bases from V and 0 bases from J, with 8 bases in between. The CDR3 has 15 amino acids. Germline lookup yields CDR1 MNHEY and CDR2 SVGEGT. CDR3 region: CASSPRASGANVLTF. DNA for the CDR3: TGTGCCAGCAGTCCCCGTGCCTCTGGGGCCAACGTCCTGACTTTC.

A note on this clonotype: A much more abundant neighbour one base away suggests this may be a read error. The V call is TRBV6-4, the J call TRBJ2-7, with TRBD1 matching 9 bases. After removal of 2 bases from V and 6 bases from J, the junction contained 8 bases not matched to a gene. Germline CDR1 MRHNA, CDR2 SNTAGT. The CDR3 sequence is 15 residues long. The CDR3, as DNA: TGTGCCAGCAGTGACCCGACAGGGGGGCGATCCGAGCAGTACTTC. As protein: CASSDPTGGRSEQYF.

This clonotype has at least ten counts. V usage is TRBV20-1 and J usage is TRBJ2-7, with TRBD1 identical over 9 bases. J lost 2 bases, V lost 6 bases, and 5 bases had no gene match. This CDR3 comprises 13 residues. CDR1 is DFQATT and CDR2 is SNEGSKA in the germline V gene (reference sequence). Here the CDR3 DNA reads TGCAGTGCCAGGGACAGGGCCCCCTACGAGCAGTACTTC. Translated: CSARDRAPYEQYF.

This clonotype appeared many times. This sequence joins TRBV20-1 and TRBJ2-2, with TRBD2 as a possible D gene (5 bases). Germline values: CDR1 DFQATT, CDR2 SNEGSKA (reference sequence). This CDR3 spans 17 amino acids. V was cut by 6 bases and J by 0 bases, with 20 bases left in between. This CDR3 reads CSALPPGVLANTGELFF. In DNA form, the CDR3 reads TGCAGTGCACTGCCACCCGGGGTTTTGGCGAACACCGGGGAGCTGTTTTTT.

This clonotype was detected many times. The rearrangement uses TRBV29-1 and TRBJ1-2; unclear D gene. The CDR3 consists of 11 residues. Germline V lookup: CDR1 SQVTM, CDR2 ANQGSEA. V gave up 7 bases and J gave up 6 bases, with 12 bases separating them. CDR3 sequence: CSAPTRNGYTF. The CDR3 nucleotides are TGCAGCGCCCCGACACGAAATGGCTACACCTTC.

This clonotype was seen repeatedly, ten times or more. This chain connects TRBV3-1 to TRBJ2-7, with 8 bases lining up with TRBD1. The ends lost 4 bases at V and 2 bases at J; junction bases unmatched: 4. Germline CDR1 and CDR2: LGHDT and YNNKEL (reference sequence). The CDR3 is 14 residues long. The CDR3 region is CASSPRTGPYEQYF. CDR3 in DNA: TGTGCCAGCAGCCCACGGACAGGGCCCTACGAGCAGTACTTC.

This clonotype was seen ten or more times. CDR3 residues: CSGAHSNTEAFF. The CDR3, as DNA: TGCAGCGGGGCCCACTCGAACACTGAAGCTTTCTTT. The V call is TRBV29-1, the J call TRBJ1-1; no firm D call. V gave up 7 bases and J gave up 1 base, with 10 bases separating them. Germline CDR1 reads SQVTM; CDR2 reads ANQGSEA. This CDR3 region has 12 residues.

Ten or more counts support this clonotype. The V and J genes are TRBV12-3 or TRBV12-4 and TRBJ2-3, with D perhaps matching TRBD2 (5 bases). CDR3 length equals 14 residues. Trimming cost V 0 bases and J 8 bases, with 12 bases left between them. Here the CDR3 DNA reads TGTGCCAGCAGTTTAGCGGCGGGCAGGCCTACGCAGTATTTT. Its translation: CASSLAAGRPTQYF.

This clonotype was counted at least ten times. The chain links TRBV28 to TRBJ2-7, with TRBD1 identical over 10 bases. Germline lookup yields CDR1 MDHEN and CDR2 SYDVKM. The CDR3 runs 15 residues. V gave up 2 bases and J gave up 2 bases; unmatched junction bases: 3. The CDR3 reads CASSLMGTGAYEQYF. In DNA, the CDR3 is TGTGCCAGCAGTTTAATGGGGACAGGGGCCTACGAGCAGTACTTC. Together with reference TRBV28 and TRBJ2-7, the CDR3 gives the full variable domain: DVKVTQSSRYLVKRTGEKVFLECVQDMDHENMFWYRQDPGLGLRLIYFSYDVKMKEKGDIPEGYSVSREKKERFSLILESASTNQTSMYLCASSLMGTGAYEQYFGPGTRLTVT.

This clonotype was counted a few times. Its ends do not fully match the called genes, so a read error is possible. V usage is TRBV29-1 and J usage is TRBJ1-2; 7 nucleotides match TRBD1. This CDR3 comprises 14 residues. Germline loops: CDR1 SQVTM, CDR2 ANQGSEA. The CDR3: CSVAVRGRDYGDTF. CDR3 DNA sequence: TGCAGCGTTGCTGTGAGGGGGCGAGACTATGGCGACACCTTC. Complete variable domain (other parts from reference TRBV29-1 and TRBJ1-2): SAVISQKPSRDICQRGTSLTIQCQVDSQVTMMFWYRQQPGQSLTLIATANQGSEATYESGFVIDKFPISRPNLTFSTLTVSNMSPEDSSIYLCSVAVRGRDYGDTFGSGTRLTVV.

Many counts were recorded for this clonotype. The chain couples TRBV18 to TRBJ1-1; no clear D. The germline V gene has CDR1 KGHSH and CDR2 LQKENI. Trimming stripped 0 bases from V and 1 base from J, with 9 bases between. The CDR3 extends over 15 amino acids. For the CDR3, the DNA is TGTGCCAGCTCACCACCAATCATAAAGAACACTGAAGCTTTCTTT. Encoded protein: CASSPPIIKNTEAFF.

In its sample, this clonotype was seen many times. The CDR3 DNA reads TGTGCCAGCAGTTTAGGGTCAGGCAATCAGCCCCAGCATTTT. Protein sequence: CASSLGSGNQPQHF. The chain couples TRBV12-3 or TRBV12-4 to TRBJ1-5; D is uncertain. Trimming took 1 base from V and 2 from J, leaving 6 bases between them. This CDR3 contains 14 residues.

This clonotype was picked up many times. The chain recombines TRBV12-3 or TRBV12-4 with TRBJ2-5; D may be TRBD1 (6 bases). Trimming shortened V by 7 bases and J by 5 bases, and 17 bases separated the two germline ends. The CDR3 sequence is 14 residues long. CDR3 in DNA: TGTGCCAGCACCTCAGGGGTCGTTTCGGAGACCCAGTACTTC. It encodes CASTSGVVSETQYF.

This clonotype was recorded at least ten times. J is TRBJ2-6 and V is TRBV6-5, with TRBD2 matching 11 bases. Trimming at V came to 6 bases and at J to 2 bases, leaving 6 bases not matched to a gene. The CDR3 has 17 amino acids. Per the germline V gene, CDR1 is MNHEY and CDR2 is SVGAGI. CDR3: CASRTLAGVTGANVLTF. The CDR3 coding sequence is TGTGCCAGCAGGACACTAGCGGGAGTAACTGGGGCCAACGTCCTGACTTTC.

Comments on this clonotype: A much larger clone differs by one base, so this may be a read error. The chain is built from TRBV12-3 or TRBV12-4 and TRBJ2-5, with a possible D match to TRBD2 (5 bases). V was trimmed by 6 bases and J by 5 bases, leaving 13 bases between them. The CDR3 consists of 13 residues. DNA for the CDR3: TGTGCCAGCAGCCCGTCTAGCAGTGAGACCCAGTACTTC. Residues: CASSPSSSETQYF.

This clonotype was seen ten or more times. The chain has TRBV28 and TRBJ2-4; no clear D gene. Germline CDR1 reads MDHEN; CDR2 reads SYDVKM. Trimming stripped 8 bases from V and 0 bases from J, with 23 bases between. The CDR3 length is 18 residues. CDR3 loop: CASRRIVLLSQAKNIQYF. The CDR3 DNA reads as TGTGCCAGCCGTAGAATAGTTCTGCTAAGTCAAGCCAAAAACATTCAGTACTTC.

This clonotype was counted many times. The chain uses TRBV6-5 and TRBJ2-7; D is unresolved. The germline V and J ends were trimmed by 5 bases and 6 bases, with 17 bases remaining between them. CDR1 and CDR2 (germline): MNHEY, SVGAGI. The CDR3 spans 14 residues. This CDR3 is CASSHRPVPGEQYF. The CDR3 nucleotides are TGTGCCAGCAGTCACCGTCCGGTACCAGGCGAGCAGTACTTC.

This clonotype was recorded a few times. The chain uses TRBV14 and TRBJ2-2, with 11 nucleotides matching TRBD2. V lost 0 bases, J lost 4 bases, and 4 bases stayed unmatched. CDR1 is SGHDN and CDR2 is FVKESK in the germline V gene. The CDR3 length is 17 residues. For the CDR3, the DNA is TGTGCCAGCAGCCAAGAAAGGCTAGCGGGAGGCACCGGGGAGCTGTTTTTT. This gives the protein CASSQERLAGGTGELFF.

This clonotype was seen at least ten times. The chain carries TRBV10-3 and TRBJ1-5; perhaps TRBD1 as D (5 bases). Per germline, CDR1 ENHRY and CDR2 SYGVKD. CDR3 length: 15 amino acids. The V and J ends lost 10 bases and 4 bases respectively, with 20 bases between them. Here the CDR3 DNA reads TGTGCCACGGCCGGTATTGGTGGGGGGAATCAGCCCCAGCATTTT. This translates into CATAGIGGGNQPQHF.

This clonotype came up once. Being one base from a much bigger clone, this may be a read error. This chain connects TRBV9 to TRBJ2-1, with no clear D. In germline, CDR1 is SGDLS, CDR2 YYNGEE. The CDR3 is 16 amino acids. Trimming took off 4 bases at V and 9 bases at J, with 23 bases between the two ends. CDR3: CASSRRTEVVYSEQFF. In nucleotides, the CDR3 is TGTGCCAGCAGCCGACGAACAGAGGTTGTCTATAGTGAGCAGTTCTTC.

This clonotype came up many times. The CDR3 DNA follows: TGTGCCAGCAGCTTGGGGACTAGCGGCCTCGAGAATGAGCAGTTCTTC. Protein product: CASSLGTSGLENEQFF. The V call is TRBV7-9, the J call TRBJ2-1; 11 bases match TRBD2. Looked up from germline, CDR1 is SEHNR and CDR2 is FQNEAQ (reference sequence). The ends lost 3 bases at V and 7 bases at J; junction bases unmatched: 8. This CDR3 has 16 residues.

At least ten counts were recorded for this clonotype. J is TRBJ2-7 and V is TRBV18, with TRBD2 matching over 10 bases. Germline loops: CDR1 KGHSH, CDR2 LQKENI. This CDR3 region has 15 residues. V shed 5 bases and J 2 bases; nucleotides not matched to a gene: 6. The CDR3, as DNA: TGTGCCAGCTCAGCCGGGACTAGCGCCACCTACGAGCAGTACTTC. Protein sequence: CASSAGTSATYEQYF.